These T cell receptor beta chains were read from a single sample in a study of CD8+CD57+ T cells in acquired aplastic anemia. TCRdb recomputed calls from the reads with MiXCR, one row per CDR3 protein. The sample includes 300,000 or so distinct CDR3 sequences, approximately 55% of them seen just once. Material for sequencing was sorted CD4+, CD8+, or CD8+CD57+ T cells (not recorded which) from PBMCs. The receptors stem from a human donor with severe aplastic anemia or a healthy control (not recorded which). Each CDR3 is given with its conserved first and last residue. D genes are given only for firm matches. A clone size is listed for some rows: how often the clone was seen (once, few, many), or a class if it is expanded.

v_gene: TRBV29-1; abundance: many; j_gene: TRBJ1-1; d_gene: NA; CDR3aa: CSVERGPRDRGEAFF; CDR3nt: TGCAGCGTTGAAAGGGGACCCCGGGATCGAGGGGAAGCTTTCTTT
v_gene: TRBV4-2; abundance: many; j_gene: TRBJ1-6; d_gene: TRBD1; CDR3aa: CASSQDPAGTGASFSPLHF; CDR3nt: TGTGCCAGCAGCCAAGATCCCGCCGGGACAGGGGCTTCGTTTTCACCCCTCCACTTT
v_gene: TRBV7-8; abundance: NA; j_gene: TRBJ2-3; d_gene: NA; CDR3aa: CASSSGVATDTQYF; CDR3nt: TGTGCCAGCAGCTCCGGGGTTGCCACAGATACGCAGTATTTT
v_gene: TRBV2; abundance: NA; j_gene: TRBJ2-7; d_gene: TRBD1; CDR3aa: CASRSDRGVYEQYF; CDR3nt: TGTGCCAGCAGGTCAGACAGGGGAGTTTACGAGCAGTACTTC
v_gene: TRBV6-1; abundance: many; j_gene: TRBJ1-1; d_gene: NA; CDR3aa: CASRTLVDTEAFF; CDR3nt: TGTGCCAGCAGGACATTGGTGGACACTGAAGCTTTCTTT
v_gene: TRBV2; abundance: NA; j_gene: TRBJ2-2; d_gene: TRBD1; CDR3aa: CASSDPGQGASVGELFF; CDR3nt: TGTGCCAGCAGTGATCCCGGACAGGGGGCTTCGGTCGGGGAGCTGTTTTTT
v_gene: TRBV25-1; abundance: NA; j_gene: TRBJ1-5; d_gene: NA; CDR3aa: CASSGDRGQGGTNYGNQPQHF; CDR3nt: TGTGCCAGCAGTGGTGACAGAGGACAAGGGGGTACTAACTATGGCAATCAGCCCCAGCATTTT
v_gene: TRBV6-4; abundance: NA; j_gene: TRBJ2-3; d_gene: TRBD2; CDR3aa: CASSRHPVSGGATDTQYF; CDR3nt: TGTGCCAGCAGCCGTCACCCAGTGAGCGGGGGGGCGACAGATACGCAGTATTTT
v_gene: TRBV19; abundance: NA; j_gene: TRBJ2-5; d_gene: NA; CDR3aa: CASTPGVRQGAFGTQYF; CDR3nt: TGTGCCAGTACCCCGGGTGTGAGACAAGGGGCATTTGGGACCCAGTACTTC
v_gene: TRBV9; abundance: many; j_gene: TRBJ2-7; d_gene: NA; CDR3aa: CASSVDLSYHEQYF; CDR3nt: TGTGCCAGCAGCGTAGATTTGAGTTACCACGAGCAGTACTTC
v_gene: TRBV29-1; abundance: NA; j_gene: TRBJ2-7; d_gene: NA; CDR3aa: CSVGQSTYEQYF; CDR3nt: TGCAGCGTAGGACAGAGTACCTACGAGCAGTACTTC
v_gene: TRBV5-8; abundance: NA; j_gene: TRBJ1-2; d_gene: NA; CDR3aa: CASSLGRVRVPYGYTF; CDR3nt: TGTGCCAGCAGCTTGGGTCGGGTACGGGTTCCGTATGGCTACACCTTC
v_gene: TRBV28; abundance: few; j_gene: TRBJ2-7; d_gene: NA; CDR3aa: CASSLDAGKSYEQYF; CDR3nt: TGTGCCAGCAGTTTAGATGCGGGTAAATCCTACGAGCAGTACTTC
v_gene: TRBV3-1; abundance: many; j_gene: TRBJ2-3; d_gene: TRBD2; CDR3aa: CASSQVTSGRSDTQYF; CDR3nt: TGTGCCAGCAGCCAAGTGACTAGCGGGAGGTCAGATACGCAGTATTTT
v_gene: TRBV7-2; abundance: few; j_gene: TRBJ2-7; d_gene: NA; CDR3aa: CASSLYRDSEQYF; CDR3nt: TGTGCCAGCAGCTTATACAGGGATAGCGAGCAGTACTTC
v_gene: TRBV2; abundance: NA; j_gene: TRBJ1-1; d_gene: TRBD1; CDR3aa: CASSPMTGLGTEAFF; CDR3nt: TGTGCCAGCAGCCCGATGACAGGGTTGGGCACTGAAGCTTTCTTT
v_gene: TRBV20-1; abundance: many; j_gene: TRBJ1-5; d_gene: NA; CDR3aa: CSAKTGSYSNQPQHF; CDR3nt: TGCAGTGCTAAGACGGGAAGTTATAGCAATCAGCCCCAGCATTTT
v_gene: TRBV12-3/TRBV12-4; abundance: many; j_gene: TRBJ1-4; d_gene: NA; CDR3aa: CASSSIGREKLFF; CDR3nt: TGTGCCAGCAGTTCCATCGGACGAGAAAAACTGTTTTTT
v_gene: TRBV7-9; abundance: few; j_gene: TRBJ2-7; d_gene: TRBD1; CDR3aa: CASSPPWDRSYEQYF; CDR3nt: TGTGCCAGCAGCCCACCGTGGGACAGGAGCTACGAGCAGTACTTC
v_gene: TRBV20-1; abundance: NA; j_gene: TRBJ2-7; d_gene: TRBD2; CDR3aa: CSARPHAGDDYEQYF; CDR3nt: TGCAGTGCACGACCTCACGCGGGAGATGACTACGAGCAGTACTTC
v_gene: TRBV29-1; abundance: NA; j_gene: TRBJ2-5; d_gene: TRBD2; CDR3aa: CSVVRLAEETQYF; CDR3nt: TGCAGCGTTGTTCGCCTAGCGGAAGAGACCCAGTACTTC
v_gene: TRBV18; abundance: NA; j_gene: TRBJ2-1; d_gene: NA; CDR3aa: CASSFRRGALNGQFF; CDR3nt: TGTGCCAGCTCATTCCGCAGGGGGGCGTTGAATGGGCAGTTCTTC
v_gene: TRBV7-2; abundance: few; j_gene: TRBJ1-3; d_gene: NA; CDR3aa: CASSPGGYGYTIYF; CDR3nt: TGTGCCAGCAGCCCAGGTGGCTATGGCTACACCATATATTTT
v_gene: TRBV19; abundance: NA; j_gene: TRBJ1-5; d_gene: NA; CDR3aa: CASSTLYDRNQPQHF; CDR3nt: TGTGCCAGTAGTACTCTCTACGATCGCAATCAGCCCCAGCATTTT
v_gene: TRBV7-2; abundance: NA; j_gene: TRBJ1-6; d_gene: NA; CDR3aa: CASSLFKSPLHF; CDR3nt: TGTGCCAGCAGCTTATTCAAGTCACCCCTCCACTTT
v_gene: TRBV24-1; abundance: NA; j_gene: TRBJ2-5; d_gene: NA; CDR3aa: CATSDFRKETQYF; CDR3nt: TGTGCCACCAGTGATTTTAGGAAAGAGACCCAGTACTTC
v_gene: TRBV7-6; abundance: NA; j_gene: TRBJ2-1; d_gene: TRBD2; CDR3aa: CASSSNLAGTNEQFF; CDR3nt: TGTGCCAGCAGTTCAAATCTAGCGGGCACCAATGAGCAGTTCTTC
v_gene: TRBV6-6; abundance: NA; j_gene: TRBJ2-7; d_gene: TRBD2; CDR3aa: CASSSGLVNVRQYF; CDR3nt: TGTGCCAGCAGTTCCGGACTAGTAAATGTACGGCAGTACTTC
v_gene: TRBV7-3; abundance: NA; j_gene: TRBJ2-3; d_gene: NA; CDR3aa: CASSLDASPDTQYF; CDR3nt: TGTGCCAGCAGCCTAGACGCTAGCCCAGATACGCAGTATTTT
v_gene: TRBV20-1; abundance: NA; j_gene: TRBJ2-3; d_gene: NA; CDR3aa: CSAWALTDTQYF; CDR3nt: TGCAGTGCATGGGCCCTGACAGATACGCAGTATTTT
v_gene: TRBV15; abundance: NA; j_gene: TRBJ2-7; d_gene: TRBD1; CDR3aa: CATSRANRDRPYEQHF; CDR3nt: TGTGCCACCAGCAGAGCGAACCGGGACAGACCTTACGAGCAGCACTTC
v_gene: TRBV20-1; abundance: many; j_gene: TRBJ2-7; d_gene: TRBD2; CDR3aa: CSTNSAGSYEQYF; CDR3nt: TGCAGTACCAACTCAGCGGGATCCTACGAGCAGTACTTC
v_gene: TRBV20-1; abundance: NA; j_gene: TRBJ2-3; d_gene: NA; CDR3aa: CSVRGAVSADTQYF; CDR3nt: TGCAGTGTTAGAGGGGCAGTAAGCGCAGATACGCAGTATTTT
v_gene: TRBV2; abundance: few; j_gene: TRBJ2-7; d_gene: NA; CDR3aa: CASTADYEQYF; CDR3nt: TGTGCCAGCACGGCAGATTACGAGCAGTACTTC
v_gene: TRBV19; abundance: NA; j_gene: TRBJ2-5; d_gene: TRBD2; CDR3aa: CASSRTSGEETQYF; CDR3nt: TGTGCCAGTAGTCGGACTAGCGGTGAAGAGACCCAGTACTTC
v_gene: TRBV7-9; abundance: NA; j_gene: TRBJ2-5; d_gene: NA; CDR3aa: CASSSSGQRTQYF; CDR3nt: TGTGCCAGCAGCTCCAGCGGCCAGAGGACCCAGTACTTC
v_gene: TRBV20-1; abundance: NA; j_gene: TRBJ2-5; d_gene: NA; CDR3aa: CSAGPLLETQYF; CDR3nt: TGCAGTGCTGGTCCCCTCTTGGAGACCCAGTACTTC
v_gene: TRBV7-9; abundance: NA; j_gene: TRBJ1-1; d_gene: NA; CDR3aa: CASSQRSTEAFF; CDR3nt: TGTGCCAGCAGCCAACGGAGCACTGAAGCTTTCTTT
v_gene: TRBV10-3; abundance: NA; j_gene: TRBJ2-7; d_gene: TRBD1; CDR3aa: CAIREDRELAYEQYF; CDR3nt: TGTGCCATCAGGGAGGACAGGGAACTGGCCTACGAGCAGTACTTC
v_gene: TRBV7-9; abundance: NA; j_gene: TRBJ1-1; d_gene: TRBD1; CDR3aa: CASSHWTGFNTEAFF; CDR3nt: TGTGCCAGCAGCCACTGGACAGGATTCAACACTGAAGCTTTCTTT
v_gene: TRBV7-9; abundance: NA; j_gene: TRBJ2-5; d_gene: NA; CDR3aa: CASSFGGSAQGETQYF; CDR3nt: TGTGCCAGCAGCTTTGGGGGCAGCGCCCAAGGGGAGACCCAGTACTTC